This T cell receptor (beta chain) was identified in a study of tumor-infiltrating lymphocytes in primary liver carcinoma. Study context: Surgical resection treated primary liver carcinoma in the patients.

Unsorted whole blood supplied the RNA, and germline DNA was extracted too. Starting material of 400 to 600 ng total RNA yielded TCR beta cDNA via a constant-region primer. Slightly modified ARM-PCR, run as three nested multiplex PCR rounds, produced the TCR beta libraries. Both of the initial two PCR rounds ran for approximately 11 cycles and employed TRBV1-TRBV30 forward primers alongside a C-beta reverse primer. Using its own MiXCR run on the multiplex PCR reads, TCRdb lists one record per CDR3 protein. The sample has roughly 330,000 distinct CDR3 sequences, less than 70% seen once; the top ten hold 5.5% to 8%. CDR3 length: 12 amino acids. The germline CDR1 and CDR2 sequences are SGHDT and YYEEEE. As to this clonotype: One end of the junction varies from germline; a read error may be responsible.

The specimen sequenced was peripheral blood. This sequence originates from a man aged 35-49 years with primary liver carcinoma and hepatitis B virus infection. This chain uses TRBV5-6 with TRBJ1-2; D remains unclear. Written as DNA, the CDR3 is TGTGCCAGCAGCCTTCCTATATCGGGTGTCATCTTC. This sequence encodes CASSLPISGVIF.